This T cell receptor beta chain was recovered during a study of T cells after posttransplantation cyclophosphamide. On the day of bone marrow donation, the related graft donor provided peripheral blood. After removal of 2 bases from V and 4 bases from J, the junction contained 8 bases not matched to a gene. Germline loops: CDR1 SGDLS, CDR2 YYNGEE. This CDR3 has 16 residues. Study observations and caveats: TRB clonality was highly associated with recipient CMV seropositivity and reactivation. Later post-transplant blood repertoires were often dominated by donor CD8+ memory clones. Blood and skin or GI T cell repertoires showed limited TRB overlap.

Sequencing was performed with immunoSEQ multiplex PCR; in TCRdb, only in-frame clones are kept and a portion is missing. The sample yields 35,000 to 55,000 clones, without any singletons. This clone came up many times. Its target is not known. This chain uses TRBV9 with TRBJ1-5; TRBD1 matches 8 bases. The sequence came from a man aged 40-49 years in good health, CMV-negative, and a related stem cell transplant donor. The sequenced sample was PBMCs. CDR3: CASSVGTGGFNQPQHF. In nucleotides, the CDR3 is TGTGCCAGCAGCGTGGGGACAGGTGGCTTTAATCAGCCCCAGCATTTT.